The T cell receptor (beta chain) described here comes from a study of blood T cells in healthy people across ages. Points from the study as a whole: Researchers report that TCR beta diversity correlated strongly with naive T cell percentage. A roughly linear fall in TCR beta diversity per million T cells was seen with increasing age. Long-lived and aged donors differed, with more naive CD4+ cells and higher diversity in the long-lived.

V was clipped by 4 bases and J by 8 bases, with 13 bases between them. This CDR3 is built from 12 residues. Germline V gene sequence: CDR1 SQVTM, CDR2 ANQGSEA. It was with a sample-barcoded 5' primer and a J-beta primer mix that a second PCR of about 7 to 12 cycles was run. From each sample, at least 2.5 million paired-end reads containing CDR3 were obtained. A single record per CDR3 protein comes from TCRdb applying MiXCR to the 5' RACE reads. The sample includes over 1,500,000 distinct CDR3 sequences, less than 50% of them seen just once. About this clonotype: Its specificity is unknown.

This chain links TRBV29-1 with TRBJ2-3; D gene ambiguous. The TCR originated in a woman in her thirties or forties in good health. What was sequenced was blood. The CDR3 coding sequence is TGCAGCGTTGGAATCCGCCAAGGTACGCAGTATTTT. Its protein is CSVGIRQGTQYF.